The sample holds a few counts of the clone carrying this T cell receptor beta chain. Its cognate antigen is unknown. This sample is drawn from a study of post-analysis software for immune sequencing data. Study summary: The disease courses spanned relapsing-remitting, secondary progressive and progressive-relapsing forms of multiple sclerosis.

Whole-study findings and limits: About five TRBV segments appeared more often in patients than in controls, and TRBV5-6, TRBV5-1 and TRBV20-1 were among these. Strong same-batch co-clustering of samples appeared with F measure clustering. Multiple sclerosis was associated with a significant reduction in normalized Chao1 diversity relative to controls.

V was cut by 4 bases and J by 7 bases, with 20 bases left in between. The CDR3 has 15 amino acids. Germline loops: CDR1 MNHEY, CDR2 SVGAGI. Unique molecular identifiers featured in each of the TCR beta cDNA libraries. TCRdb recomputed calls from the PCR reads with MiXCR, one row per CDR3 protein. The data hold 750,000 to 900,000 distinct CDR3 sequences, with roughly 50% observed a single time. Sequences were obtained from blood. The gene calls are TRBV6-5 and TRBJ2-7, with a tentative D call TRBD1 (6 bases). This TCR was sampled from a girl aged 10-17 years with multiple sclerosis. This CDR3 is CASSSPADKRGEQYF. The CDR3 DNA reads TGTGCCAGCAGTTCTCCCGCGGACAAGAGGGGGGAGCAGTACTTC.